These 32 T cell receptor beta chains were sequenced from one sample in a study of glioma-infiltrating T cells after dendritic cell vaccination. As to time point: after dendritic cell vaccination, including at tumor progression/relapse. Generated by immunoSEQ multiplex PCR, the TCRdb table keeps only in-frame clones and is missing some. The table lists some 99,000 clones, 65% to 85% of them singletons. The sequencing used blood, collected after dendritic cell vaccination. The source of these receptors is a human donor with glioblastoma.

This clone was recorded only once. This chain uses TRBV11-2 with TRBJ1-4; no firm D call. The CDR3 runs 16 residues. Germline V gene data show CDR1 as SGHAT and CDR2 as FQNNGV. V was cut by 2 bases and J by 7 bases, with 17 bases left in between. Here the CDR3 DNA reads TGTGCCAGCAGCTTATCCCCCGGTGAGCGATCTGAAAAACTGTTTTTT. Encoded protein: CASSLSPGERSEKLFF.

CDR3 amino acids: CASSKARQGLRAEAFF. The CDR3 DNA reads as TGTGCCAGCAGCAAAGCTCGACAGGGTCTAAGGGCTGAAGCTTTCTTT. The chain uses TRBV21-1 and TRBJ1-1; the DNA was not used to check the table's D call, TRBD1. TRBV21-1 is flagged as a pseudogene. This CDR3 comprises 16 residues.

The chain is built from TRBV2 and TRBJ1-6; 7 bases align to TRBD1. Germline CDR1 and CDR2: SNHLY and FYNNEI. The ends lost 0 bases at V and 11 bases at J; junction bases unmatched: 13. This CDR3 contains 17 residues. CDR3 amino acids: CASSEALLRDSRPPLHF. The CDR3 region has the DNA TGTGCCAGCAGTGAAGCGCTTCTGAGGGACAGTCGACCACCCCTCCACTTT.

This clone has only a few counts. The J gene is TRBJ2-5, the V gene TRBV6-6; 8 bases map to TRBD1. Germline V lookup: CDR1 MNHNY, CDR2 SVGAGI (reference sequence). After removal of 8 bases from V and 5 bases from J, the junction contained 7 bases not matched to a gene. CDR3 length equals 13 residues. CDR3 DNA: TGTGCCAGCGGACAGGGTGGGCGGGAGACCCAGTACTTC. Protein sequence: CASGQGGRETQYF.

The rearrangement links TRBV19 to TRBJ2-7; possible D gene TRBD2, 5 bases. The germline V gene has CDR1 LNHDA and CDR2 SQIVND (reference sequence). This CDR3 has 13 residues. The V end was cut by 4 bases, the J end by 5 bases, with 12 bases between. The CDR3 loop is CASSTRRGDEQYF. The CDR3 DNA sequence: TGTGCCAGTAGTACTCGCCGGGGTGACGAGCAGTACTTC.

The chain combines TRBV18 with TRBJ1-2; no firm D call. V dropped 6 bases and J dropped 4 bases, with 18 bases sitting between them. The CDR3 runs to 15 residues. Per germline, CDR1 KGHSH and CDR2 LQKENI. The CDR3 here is CASSRSGSGFYGYTF. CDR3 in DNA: TGTGCCAGCTCGCGATCCGGGAGCGGATTCTATGGCTACACCTTC.

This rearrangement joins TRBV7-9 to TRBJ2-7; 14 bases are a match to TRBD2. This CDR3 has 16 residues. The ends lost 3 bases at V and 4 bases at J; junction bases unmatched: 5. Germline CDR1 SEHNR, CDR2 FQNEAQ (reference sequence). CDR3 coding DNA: TGTGCCAGCAGCTTGGGACTAGCGGGAGCTGGTTACGAGCAGTACTTC. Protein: CASSLGLAGAGYEQYF.

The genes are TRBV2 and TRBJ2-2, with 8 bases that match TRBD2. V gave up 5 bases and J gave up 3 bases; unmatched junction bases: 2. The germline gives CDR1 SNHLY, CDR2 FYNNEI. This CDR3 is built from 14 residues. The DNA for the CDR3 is TGTGCCAGCAGTAGGCGGGAGGACACCGGGGAGCTGTTTTTT. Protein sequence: CASSRREDTGELFF.

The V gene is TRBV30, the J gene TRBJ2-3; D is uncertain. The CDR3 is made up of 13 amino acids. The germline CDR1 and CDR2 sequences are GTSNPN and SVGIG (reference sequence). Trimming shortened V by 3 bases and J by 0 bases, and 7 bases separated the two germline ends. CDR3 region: CAWSLISTDTQYF. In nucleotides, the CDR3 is TGTGCCTGGAGCTTAATTAGCACAGATACGCAGTATTTT.

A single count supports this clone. Here the CDR3 reads CAAQRTGWSNQPQHF. CDR3 DNA: TGTGCCGCCCAGAGGACAGGGTGGAGCAATCAGCCCCAGCATTTT. The chain employs TRBV19 and TRBJ1-5; TRBD1 matches at 8 bases. Trimming cost V 11 bases and J 1 base; bases outside gene matches: 10. Germline-derived CDR1 and CDR2 are LNHDA and SQIVND (reference sequence). This CDR3 contains 15 residues.

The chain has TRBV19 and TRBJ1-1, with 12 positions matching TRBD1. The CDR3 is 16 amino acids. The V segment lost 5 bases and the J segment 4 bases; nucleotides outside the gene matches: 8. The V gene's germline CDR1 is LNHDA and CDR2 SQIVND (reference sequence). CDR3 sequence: CASSLTGTGGFTEAFF. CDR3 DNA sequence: TGTGCCAGTAGTTTAACCGGGACAGGGGGCTTCACTGAAGCTTTCTTT.

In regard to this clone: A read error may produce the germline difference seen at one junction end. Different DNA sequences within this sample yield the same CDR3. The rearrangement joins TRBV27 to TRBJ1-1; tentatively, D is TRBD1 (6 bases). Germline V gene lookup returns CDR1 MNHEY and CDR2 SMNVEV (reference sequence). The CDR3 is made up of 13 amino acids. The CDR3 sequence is CASSKQGYTEAFF. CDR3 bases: TGTGCCAGCAGTAAACAGGGATACACTGAAGCCTTCTTT.

The CDR3 here is CASRRDSISGNTIYF. In DNA, the CDR3 is TGTGCCAGCAGGCGCGACAGCATCTCTGGAAACACCATATATTTT. The V call is TRBV6-5, the J call TRBJ1-3, with a possible D match to TRBD1 (5 bases). Germline V gene data show CDR1 as MNHEY and CDR2 as SVGAGI. Trimming took 6 bases from V and 0 from J, leaving 12 bases between them. This CDR3 comprises 15 residues.

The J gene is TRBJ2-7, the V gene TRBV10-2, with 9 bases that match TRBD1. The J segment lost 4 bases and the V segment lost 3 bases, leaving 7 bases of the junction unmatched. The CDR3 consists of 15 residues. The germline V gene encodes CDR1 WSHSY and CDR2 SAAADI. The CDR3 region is CASSDPQGARYEQYF. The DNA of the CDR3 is TGCGCCAGCAGTGACCCACAGGGGGCGCGGTACGAGCAGTACTTC.

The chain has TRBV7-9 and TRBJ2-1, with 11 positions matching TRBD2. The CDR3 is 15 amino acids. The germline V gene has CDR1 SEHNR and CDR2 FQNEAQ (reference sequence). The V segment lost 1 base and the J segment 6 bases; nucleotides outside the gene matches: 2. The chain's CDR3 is CASSLVGTSGNEQFF. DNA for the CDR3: TGTGCCAGCAGCTTAGTTGGGACTAGCGGCAATGAGCAGTTCTTC.

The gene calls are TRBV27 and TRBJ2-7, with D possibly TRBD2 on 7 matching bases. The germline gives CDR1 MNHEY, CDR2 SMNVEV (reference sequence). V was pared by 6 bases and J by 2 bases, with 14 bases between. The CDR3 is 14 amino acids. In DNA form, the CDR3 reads TGTGCCAGCAGAAGGGGGGGGGATACCTACGAGCAGTACTTC. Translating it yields CASRRGGDTYEQYF.

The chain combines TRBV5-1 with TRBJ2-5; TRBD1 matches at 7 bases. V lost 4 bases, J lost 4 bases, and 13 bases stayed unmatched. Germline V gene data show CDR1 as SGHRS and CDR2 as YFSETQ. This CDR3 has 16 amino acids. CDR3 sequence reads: CASSGRQGRTGETQYF. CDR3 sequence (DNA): TGCGCCAGCAGCGGGCGACAGGGAAGGACGGGAGAGACCCAGTACTTC.

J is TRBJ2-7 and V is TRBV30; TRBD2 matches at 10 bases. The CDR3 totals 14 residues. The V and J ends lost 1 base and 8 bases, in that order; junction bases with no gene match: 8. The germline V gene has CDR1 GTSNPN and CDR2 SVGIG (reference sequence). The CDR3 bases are TGTGCCTGGAGTGCATGGACTAGCGGTAGCAAGCAGTACTTC. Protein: CAWSAWTSGSKQYF. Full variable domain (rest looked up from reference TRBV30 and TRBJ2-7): SQTIHQWPATLVQPVGSPLSLECTVEGTSNPNLYWYRQAAGRGLQLLFYSVGIGQISSEVPQNLSASRPQDRQFILSSKKLLLSDSGFYLCAWSAWTSGSKQYFGPGTRLTVT.

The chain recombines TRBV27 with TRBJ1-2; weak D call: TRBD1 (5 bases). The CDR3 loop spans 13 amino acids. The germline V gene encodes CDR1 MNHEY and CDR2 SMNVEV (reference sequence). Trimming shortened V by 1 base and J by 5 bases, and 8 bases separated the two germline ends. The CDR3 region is CASSLFQGYGYTF. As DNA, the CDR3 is TGTGCCAGCAGTTTATTCCAGGGTTATGGCTACACCTTC.

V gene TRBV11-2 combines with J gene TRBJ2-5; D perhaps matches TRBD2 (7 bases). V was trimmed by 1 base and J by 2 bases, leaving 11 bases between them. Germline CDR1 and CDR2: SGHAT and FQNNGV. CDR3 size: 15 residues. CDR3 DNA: TGTGCCAGCAGCTTAGGGACAGCGGGGCAAGAGACCCAGTACTTC. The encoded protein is CASSLGTAGQETQYF.

Here the CDR3 reads CATSRDWGGNEQFF. The CDR3 nucleotides are TGTGCCACCAGCAGAGATTGGGGGGGCAATGAGCAGTTCTTC. The rearrangement links TRBV15 to TRBJ2-1; TRBD2 matches 7 bases. Germline lookup yields CDR1 LNHNV and CDR2 YYDKDF (reference sequence). The J segment lost 6 bases and the V segment lost 0 bases, leaving 2 bases of the junction unmatched. This CDR3 spans 14 amino acids.

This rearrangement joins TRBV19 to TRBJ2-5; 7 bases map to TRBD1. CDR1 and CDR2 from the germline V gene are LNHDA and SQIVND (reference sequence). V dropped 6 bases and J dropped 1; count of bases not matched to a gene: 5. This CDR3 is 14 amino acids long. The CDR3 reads CASSKDRRQETQYF. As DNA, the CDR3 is TGTGCCAGTAGCAAGGACAGGCGCCAAGAGACCCAGTACTTC.

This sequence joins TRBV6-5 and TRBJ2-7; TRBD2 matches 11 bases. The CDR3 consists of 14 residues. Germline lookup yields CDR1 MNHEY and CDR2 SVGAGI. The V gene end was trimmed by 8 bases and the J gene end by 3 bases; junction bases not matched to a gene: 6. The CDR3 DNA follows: TGTGCCAGCCAACCGGGACTAGCGGTCTACGAGCAGTACTTC. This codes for CASQPGLAVYEQYF.

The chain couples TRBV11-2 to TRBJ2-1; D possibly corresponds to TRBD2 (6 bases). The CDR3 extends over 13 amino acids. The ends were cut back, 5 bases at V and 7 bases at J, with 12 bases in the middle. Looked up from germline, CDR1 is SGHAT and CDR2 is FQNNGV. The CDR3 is CASSRDRGNEQFF. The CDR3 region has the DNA TGTGCCAGCAGCCGGGACCGGGGGAATGAGCAGTTCTTC. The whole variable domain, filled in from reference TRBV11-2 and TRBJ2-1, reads EAGVAQSPRYKIIEKRQSVAFWCNPISGHATLYWYQQILGQGPKLLIQFQNNGVVDDSQLPKDRFSAERLKGVDSTLKIQPAKLEDSAVYLCASSRDRGNEQFFGPGTRLTVL.

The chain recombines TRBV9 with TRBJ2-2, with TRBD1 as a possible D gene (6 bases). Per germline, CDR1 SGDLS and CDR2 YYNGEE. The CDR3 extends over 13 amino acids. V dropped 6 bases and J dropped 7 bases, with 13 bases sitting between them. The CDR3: CASTTGRIGELFF. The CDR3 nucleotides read TGTGCCAGCACGACAGGCCGAATCGGGGAGCTGTTTTTT.

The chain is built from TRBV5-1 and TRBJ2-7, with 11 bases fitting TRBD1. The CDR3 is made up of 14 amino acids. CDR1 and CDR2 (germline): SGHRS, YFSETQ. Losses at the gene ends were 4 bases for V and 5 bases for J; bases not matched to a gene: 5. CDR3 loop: CASSPGQGVDEQYF. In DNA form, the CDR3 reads TGCGCCAGCAGCCCGGGACAGGGGGTCGACGAGCAGTACTTC.

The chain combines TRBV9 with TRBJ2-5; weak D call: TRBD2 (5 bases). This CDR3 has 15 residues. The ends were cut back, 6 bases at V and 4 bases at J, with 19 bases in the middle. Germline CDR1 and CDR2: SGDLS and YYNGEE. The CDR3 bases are TGTGCCAGCAACACCGGTTCCGGGATTGGAGAGACCCAGTACTTC. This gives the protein CASNTGSGIGETQYF.

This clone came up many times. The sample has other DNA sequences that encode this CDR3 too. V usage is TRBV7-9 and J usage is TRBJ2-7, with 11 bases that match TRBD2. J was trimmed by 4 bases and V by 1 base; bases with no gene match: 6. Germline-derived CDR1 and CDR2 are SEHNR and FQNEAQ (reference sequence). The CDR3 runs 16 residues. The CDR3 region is CASSLEASGRPYEQYF. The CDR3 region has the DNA TGTGCCAGCAGCTTAGAGGCTAGCGGGAGGCCTTACGAGCAGTACTTC.

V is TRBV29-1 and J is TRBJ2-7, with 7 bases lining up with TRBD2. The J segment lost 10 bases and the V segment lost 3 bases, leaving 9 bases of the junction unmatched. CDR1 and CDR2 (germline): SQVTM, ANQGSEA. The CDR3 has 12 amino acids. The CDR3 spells CSVDSGGRGQYF. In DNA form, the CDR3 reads TGCAGCGTTGACTCCGGTGGGAGGGGACAGTACTTC.

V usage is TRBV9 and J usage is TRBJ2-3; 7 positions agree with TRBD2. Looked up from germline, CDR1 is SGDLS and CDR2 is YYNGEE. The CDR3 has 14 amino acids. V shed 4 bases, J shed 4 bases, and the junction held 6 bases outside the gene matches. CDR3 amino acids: CASSPGLEADTQYF. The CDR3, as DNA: TGTGCCAGCAGCCCAGGACTAGAGGCAGATACGCAGTATTTT. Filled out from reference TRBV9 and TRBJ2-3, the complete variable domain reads DSGVTQTPKHLITATGQRVTLRCSPRSGDLSVYWYQQSLDQGLQFLIQYYNGEERAKGNILERFSAQQFPDLHSELNLSSLELGDSALYFCASSPGLEADTQYFGPGTRLTVL.

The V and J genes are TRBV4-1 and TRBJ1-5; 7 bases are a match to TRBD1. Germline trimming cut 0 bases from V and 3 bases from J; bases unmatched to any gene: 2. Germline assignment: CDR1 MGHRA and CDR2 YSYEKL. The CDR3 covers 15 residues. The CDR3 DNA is TGCGCCAGCAGCCAAGAACAGGGGACCAATCAGCCCCAGCATTTT. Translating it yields CASSQEQGTNQPQHF.

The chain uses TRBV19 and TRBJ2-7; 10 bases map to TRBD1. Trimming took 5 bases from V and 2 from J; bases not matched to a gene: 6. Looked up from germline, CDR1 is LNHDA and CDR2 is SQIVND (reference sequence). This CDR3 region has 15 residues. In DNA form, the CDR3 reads TGTGCCAGTAGTCAGGGGACAGGGGTTCCCTACGAGCAGTACTTC. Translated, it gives CASSQGTGVPYEQYF.